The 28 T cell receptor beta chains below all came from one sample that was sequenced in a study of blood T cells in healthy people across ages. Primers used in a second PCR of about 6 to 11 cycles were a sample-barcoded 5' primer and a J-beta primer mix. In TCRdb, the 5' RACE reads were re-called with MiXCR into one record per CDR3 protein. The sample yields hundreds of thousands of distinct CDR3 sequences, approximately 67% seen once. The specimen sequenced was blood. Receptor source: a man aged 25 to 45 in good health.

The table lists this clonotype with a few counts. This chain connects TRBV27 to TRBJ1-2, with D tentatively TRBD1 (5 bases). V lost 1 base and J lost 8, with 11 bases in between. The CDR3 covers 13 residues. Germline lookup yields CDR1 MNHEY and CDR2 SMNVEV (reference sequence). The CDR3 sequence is CASSLLGRGGYTF. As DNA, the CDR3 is TGTGCCAGCAGTTTATTGGGGCGAGGAGGCTACACCTTC.

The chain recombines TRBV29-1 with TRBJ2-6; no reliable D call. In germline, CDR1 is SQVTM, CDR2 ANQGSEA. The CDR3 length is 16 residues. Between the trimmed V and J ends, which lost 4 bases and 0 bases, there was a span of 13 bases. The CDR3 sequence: CSVASPPYSGANVLTF. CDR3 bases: TGCAGCGTTGCAAGTCCACCCTACTCTGGGGCCAACGTCCTGACTTTC.

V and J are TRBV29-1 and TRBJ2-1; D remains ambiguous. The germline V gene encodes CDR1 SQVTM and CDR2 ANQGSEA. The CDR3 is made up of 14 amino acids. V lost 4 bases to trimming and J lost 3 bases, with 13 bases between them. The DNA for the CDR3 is TGCAGCGTTGGTGCGAGCGCCTTCTACAATGAGCAGTTCTTC. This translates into CSVGASAFYNEQFF.

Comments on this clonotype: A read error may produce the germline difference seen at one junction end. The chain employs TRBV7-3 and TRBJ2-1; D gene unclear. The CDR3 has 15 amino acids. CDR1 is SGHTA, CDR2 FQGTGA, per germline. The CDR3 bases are TGTGCCAGCAGCTCCACCCTGACTTCCTCCAATGAGCAGTTCTTC. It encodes CASSSTLTSSNEQFF.

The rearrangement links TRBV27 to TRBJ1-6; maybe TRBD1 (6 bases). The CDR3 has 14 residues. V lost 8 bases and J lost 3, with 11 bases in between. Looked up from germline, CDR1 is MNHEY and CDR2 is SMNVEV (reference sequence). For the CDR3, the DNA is TGTGCCAGCGGGGGCGGGGACTATAATTCACCCCTCCACTTT. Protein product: CASGGGDYNSPLHF.

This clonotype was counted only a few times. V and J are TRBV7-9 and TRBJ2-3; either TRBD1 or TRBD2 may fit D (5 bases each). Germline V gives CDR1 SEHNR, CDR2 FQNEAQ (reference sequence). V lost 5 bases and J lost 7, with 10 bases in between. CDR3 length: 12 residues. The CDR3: CASSPGPHTQYF. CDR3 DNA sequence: TGTGCCAGCAGCCCGGGACCCCATACGCAGTATTTT.

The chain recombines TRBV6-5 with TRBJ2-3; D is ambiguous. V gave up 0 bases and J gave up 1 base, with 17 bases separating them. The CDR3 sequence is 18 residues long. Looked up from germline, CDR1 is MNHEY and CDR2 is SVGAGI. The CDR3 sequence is CASSYSSGLPGGTDTQYF. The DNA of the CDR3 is TGTGCCAGCAGTTACTCATCCGGCCTCCCGGGTGGCACAGATACGCAGTATTTT.

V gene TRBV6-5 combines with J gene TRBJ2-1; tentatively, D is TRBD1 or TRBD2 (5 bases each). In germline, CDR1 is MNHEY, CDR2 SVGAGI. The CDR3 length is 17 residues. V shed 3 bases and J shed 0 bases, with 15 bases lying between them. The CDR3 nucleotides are TGTGCCAGCAGTTATCCGTGGGGGAACTACTCCTACAATGAGCAGTTCTTC. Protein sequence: CASSYPWGNYSYNEQFF.

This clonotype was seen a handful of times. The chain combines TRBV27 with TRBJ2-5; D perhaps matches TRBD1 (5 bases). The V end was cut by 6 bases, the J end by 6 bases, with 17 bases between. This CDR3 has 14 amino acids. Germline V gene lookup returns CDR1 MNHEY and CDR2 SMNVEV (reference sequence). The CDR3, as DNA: TGTGCCAGCAGCCCCGGTTGGGGCGGACAGACCCAGTACTTC. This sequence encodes CASSPGWGGQTQYF.

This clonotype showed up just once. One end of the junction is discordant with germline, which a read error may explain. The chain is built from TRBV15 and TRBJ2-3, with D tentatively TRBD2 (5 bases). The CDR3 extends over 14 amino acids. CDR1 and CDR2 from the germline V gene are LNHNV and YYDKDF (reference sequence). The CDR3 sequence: CTTSRPEGSAAQYF. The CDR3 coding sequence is TGTACCACCAGCAGACCCGAGGGCTCAGCTGCGCAGTATTTT.

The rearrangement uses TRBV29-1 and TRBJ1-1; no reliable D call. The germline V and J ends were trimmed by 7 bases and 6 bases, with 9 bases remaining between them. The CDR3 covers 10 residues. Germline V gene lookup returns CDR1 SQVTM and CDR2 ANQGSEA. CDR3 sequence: CSAGRSEAFF. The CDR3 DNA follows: TGCAGCGCCGGCAGGTCTGAAGCTTTCTTT. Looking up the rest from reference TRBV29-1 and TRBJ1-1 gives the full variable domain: SAVISQKPSRDICQRGTSLTIQCQVDSQVTMMFWYRQQPGQSLTLIATANQGSEATYESGFVIDKFPISRPNLTFSTLTVSNMSPEDSSIYLCSAGRSEAFFGQGTRLTVV.

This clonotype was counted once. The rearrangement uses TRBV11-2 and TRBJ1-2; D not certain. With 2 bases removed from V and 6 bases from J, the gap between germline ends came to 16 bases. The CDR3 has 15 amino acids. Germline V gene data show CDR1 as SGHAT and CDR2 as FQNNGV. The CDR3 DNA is TGTGCCAGCAGCTTACCCCCTGTAGGGATCCATGGCTACACCTTC. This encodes CASSLPPVGIHGYTF.

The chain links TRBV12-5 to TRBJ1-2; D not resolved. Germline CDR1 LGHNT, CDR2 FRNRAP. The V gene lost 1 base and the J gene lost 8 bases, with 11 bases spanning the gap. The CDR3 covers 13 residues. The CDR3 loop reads CASGLGTDGGYTF. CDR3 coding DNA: TGTGCTAGTGGTTTGGGCACAGATGGAGGCTACACCTTC. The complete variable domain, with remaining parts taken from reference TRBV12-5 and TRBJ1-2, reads DARVTQTPRHKVTEMGQEVTMRCQPILGHNTVFWYRQTMMQGLELLAYFRNRAPLDDSGMPKDRFSAEMPDATLATLKIQPSEPRDSAVYFCASGLGTDGGYTFGSGTRLTVV.

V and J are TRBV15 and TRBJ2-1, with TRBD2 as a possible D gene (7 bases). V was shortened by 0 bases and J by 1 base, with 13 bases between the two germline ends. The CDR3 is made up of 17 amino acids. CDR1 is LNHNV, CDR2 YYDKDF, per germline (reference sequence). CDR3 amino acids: CATSRDRGGGSYNEQFF. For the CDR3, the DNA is TGTGCCACCAGCAGAGATAGAGGGGGAGGGTCCTACAATGAGCAGTTCTTC.

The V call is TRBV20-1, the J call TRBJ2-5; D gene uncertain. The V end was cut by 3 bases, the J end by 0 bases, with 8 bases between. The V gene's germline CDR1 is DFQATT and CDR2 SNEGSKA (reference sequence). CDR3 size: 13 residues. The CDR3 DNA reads TGCAGTGCTAGTTTAACAAACCAAGAGACCCAGTACTTC. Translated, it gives CSASLTNQETQYF.

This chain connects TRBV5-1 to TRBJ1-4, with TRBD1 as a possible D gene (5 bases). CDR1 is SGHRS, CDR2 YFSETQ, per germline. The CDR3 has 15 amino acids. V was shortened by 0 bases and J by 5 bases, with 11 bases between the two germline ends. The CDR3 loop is CASSLGRGENEKLFF. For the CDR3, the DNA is TGCGCCAGCAGCTTGGGGCGAGGGGAGAATGAAAAACTGTTTTTT.

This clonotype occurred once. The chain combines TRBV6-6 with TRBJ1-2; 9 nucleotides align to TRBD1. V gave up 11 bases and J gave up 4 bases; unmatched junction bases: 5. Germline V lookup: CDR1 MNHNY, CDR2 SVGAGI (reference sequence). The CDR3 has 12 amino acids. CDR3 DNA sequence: TGTGCCGGACAGGGGTCCCCCTATGGCTACACCTTC. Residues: CAGQGSPYGYTF.

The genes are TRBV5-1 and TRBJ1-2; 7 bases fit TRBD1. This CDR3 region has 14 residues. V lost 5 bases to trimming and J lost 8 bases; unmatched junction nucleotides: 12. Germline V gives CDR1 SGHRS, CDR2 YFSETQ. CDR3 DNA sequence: TGCGCCAGCAGTTCCACAGGGGAACCCCTCGGCTACACCTTC. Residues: CASSSTGEPLGYTF.

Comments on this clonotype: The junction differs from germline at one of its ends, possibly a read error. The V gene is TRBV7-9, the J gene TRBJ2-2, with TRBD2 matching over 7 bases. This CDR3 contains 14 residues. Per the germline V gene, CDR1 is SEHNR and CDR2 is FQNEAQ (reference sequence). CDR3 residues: CASSVAGNTGELFF. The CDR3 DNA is TGTGCCAGCAGCGTAGCGGGGAACACCGGGGAGCTGTTTTTT.

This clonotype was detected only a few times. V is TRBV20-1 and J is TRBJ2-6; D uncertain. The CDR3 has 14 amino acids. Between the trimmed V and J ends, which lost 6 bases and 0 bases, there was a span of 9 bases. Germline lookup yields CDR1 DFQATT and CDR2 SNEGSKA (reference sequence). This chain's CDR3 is CSAPTSSGANVLTF. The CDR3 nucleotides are TGCAGTGCCCCAACGAGCTCTGGGGCCAACGTCCTGACTTTC.

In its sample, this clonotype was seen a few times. Written as DNA, the CDR3 is TGTGCCAGCAGCCCCCGAGGGTCTTGGAATGAGCAGTTCTTC. Encoded protein: CASSPRGSWNEQFF. The chain links TRBV9 to TRBJ2-1; the D gene is possibly TRBD2 (5 bases). The V end lost 4 bases, the J end lost 7 bases, and 15 bases lay between the germline ends. CDR1 and CDR2 from the germline V gene are SGDLS and YYNGEE. CDR3 length: 14 residues.

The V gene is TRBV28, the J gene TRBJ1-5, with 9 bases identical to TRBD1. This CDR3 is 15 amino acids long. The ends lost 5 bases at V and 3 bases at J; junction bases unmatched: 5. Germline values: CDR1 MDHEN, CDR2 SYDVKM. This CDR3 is CASSRTGEDNQPQHF. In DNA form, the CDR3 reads TGTGCCAGCAGTCGGACAGGGGAGGACAATCAGCCCCAGCATTTT. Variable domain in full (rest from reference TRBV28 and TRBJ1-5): DVKVTQSSRYLVKRTGEKVFLECVQDMDHENMFWYRQDPGLGLRLIYFSYDVKMKEKGDIPEGYSVSREKKERFSLILESASTNQTSMYLCASSRTGEDNQPQHFGDGTRLSIL.

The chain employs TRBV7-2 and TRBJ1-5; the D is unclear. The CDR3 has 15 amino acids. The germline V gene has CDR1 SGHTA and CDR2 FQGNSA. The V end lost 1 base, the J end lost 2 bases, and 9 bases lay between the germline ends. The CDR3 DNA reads TGTGCCAGCAGCTTAGTTAGGGAGGGCAATCAGCCCCAGCATTTT. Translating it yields CASSLVREGNQPQHF.

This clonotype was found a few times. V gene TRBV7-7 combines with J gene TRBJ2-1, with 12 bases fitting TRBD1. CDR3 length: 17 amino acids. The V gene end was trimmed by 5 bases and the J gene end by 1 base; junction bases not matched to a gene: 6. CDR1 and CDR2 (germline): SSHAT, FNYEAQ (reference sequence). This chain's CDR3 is CASSPGGQGASYNEQFF. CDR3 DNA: TGTGCCAGCAGCCCCGGGGGACAGGGGGCGTCCTACAATGAGCAGTTCTTC.

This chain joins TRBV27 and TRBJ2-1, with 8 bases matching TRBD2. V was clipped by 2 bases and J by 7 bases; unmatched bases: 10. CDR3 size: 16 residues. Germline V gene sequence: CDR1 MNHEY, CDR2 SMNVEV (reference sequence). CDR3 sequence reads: CASSLGAGGRANEQFF. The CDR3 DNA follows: TGTGCCAGCAGTTTAGGGGCGGGGGGCCGGGCTAATGAGCAGTTCTTC.

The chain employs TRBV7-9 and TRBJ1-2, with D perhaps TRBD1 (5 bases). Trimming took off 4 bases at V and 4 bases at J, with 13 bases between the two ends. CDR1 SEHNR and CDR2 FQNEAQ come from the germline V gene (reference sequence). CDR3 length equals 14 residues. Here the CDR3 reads CASSSPGTIYGYTF. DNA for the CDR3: TGTGCCAGCAGCTCACCCGGGACGATCTATGGCTACACCTTC. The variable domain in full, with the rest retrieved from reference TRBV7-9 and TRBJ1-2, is DTGVSQNPRHKITKRGQNVTFRCDPISEHNRLYWYRQTLGQGPEFLTYFQNEAQLEKSRLLSDRFSAERPKGSFSTLEIQRTEQGDSAMYLCASSSPGTIYGYTFGSGTRLTVV.

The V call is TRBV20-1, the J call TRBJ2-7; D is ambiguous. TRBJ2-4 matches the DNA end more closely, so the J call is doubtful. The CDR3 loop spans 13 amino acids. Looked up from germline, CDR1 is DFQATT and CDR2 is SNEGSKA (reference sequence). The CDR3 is CSARGSRKNIQYF. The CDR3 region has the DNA TGCAGTGCTAGAGGGTCACGCAAAAACATTCAGTACTTC.

In DNA form, the CDR3 reads TGTGCCAGCAGCTTAAGTTGGAGACAGGGGGCGGGTGAGCAGTTCTTC. This gives the protein CASSLSWRQGAGEQFF. The gene calls are TRBV7-2 and TRBJ2-1; 10 nucleotides line up with TRBD1. J was trimmed by 9 bases and V by 2 bases; bases with no gene match: 10. CDR1 SGHTA and CDR2 FQGNSA come from the germline V gene. The CDR3 spans 16 residues.